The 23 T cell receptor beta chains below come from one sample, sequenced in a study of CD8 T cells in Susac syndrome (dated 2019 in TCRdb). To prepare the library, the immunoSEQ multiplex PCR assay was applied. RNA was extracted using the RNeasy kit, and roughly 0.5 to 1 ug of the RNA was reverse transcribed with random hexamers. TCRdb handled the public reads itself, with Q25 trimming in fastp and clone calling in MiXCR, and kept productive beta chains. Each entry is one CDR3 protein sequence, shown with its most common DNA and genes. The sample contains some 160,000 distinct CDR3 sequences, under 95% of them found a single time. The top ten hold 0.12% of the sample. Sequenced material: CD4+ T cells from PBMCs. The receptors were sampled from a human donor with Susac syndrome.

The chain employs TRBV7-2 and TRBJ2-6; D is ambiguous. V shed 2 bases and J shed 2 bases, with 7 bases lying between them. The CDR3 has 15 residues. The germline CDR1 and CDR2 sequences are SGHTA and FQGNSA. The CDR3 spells CASSLRYPGANVLTF. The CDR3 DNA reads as TGTGCCAGCAGCTTACGGTACCCTGGGGCCAACGTCCTGACTTTC.

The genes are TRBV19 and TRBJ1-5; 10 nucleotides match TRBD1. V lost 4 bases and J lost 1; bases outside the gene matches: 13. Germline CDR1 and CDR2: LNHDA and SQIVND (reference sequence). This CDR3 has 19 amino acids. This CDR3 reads CASSSPGQGTTRSNQPQHF. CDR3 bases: TGTGCCAGTAGTAGTCCGGGACAGGGGACGACCCGCAGCAATCAGCCCCAGCATTTT.

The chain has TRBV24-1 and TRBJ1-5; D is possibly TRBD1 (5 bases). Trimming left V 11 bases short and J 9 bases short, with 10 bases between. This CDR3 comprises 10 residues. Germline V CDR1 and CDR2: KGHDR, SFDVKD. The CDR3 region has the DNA TGTGCCATCAGGGAATGGCCCCAGCATTTT. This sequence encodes CAIREWPQHF.

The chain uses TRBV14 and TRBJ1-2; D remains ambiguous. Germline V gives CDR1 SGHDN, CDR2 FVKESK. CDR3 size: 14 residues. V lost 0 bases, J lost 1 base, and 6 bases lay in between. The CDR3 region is CASSQDLNNYGYTF. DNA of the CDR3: TGTGCCAGCAGCCAAGATCTCAATAACTATGGCTACACCTTC.

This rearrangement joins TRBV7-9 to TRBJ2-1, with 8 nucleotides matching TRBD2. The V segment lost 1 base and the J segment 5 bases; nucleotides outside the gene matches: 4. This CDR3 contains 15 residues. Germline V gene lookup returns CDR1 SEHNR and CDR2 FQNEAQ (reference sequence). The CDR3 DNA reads TGTGCCAGCAGCTTAGAGGTAGCGGGGCACAATGAGCAGTTCTTC. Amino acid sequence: CASSLEVAGHNEQFF. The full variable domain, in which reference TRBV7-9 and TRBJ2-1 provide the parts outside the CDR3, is DTGVSQNPRHKITKRGQNVTFRCDPISEHNRLYWYRQTLGQGPEFLTYFQNEAQLEKSRLLSDRFSAERPKGSFSTLEIQRTEQGDSAMYLCASSLEVAGHNEQFFGPGTRLTVL.

The CDR3, as DNA: TGTGCCAGCACGCGGGCAGGCCAATACTATAATTCACCCCTCCACTTT. This codes for CASTRAGQYYNSPLHF. The chain recombines TRBV27 with TRBJ1-6, with D uncertain. Germline V lookup: CDR1 MNHEY, CDR2 SMNVEV (reference sequence). This CDR3 is 16 amino acids long. V lost 7 bases and J lost 3, with 16 bases in between.

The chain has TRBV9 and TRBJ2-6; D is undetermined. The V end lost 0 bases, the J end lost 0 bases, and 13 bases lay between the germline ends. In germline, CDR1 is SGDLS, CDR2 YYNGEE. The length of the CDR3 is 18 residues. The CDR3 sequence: CASSVEATVSSGANVLTF. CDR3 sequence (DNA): TGTGCCAGCAGCGTAGAGGCAACTGTTAGCTCTGGGGCCAACGTCCTGACTTTC.

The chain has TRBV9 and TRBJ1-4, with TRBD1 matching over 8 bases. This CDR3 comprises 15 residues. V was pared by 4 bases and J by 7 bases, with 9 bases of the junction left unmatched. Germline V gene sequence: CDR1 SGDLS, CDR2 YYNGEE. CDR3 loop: CASSPRGGQVEKLFF. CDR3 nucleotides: TGTGCCAGCAGCCCCCGGGGGGGACAGGTTGAAAAACTGTTTTTT.

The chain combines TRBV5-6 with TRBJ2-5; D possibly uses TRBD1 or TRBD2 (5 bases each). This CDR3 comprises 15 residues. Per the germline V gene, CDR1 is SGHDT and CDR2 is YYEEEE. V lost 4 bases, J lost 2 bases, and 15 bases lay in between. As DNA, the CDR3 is TGTGCCAGCAGCCTGACGGGGCGGATTCAAGAGACCCAGTACTTC. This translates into CASSLTGRIQETQYF.

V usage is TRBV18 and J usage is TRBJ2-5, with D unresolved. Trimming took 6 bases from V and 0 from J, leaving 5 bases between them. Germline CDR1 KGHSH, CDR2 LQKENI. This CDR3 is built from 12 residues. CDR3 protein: CASSWYQETQYF. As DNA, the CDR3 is TGTGCCAGCTCTTGGTACCAAGAGACCCAGTACTTC.

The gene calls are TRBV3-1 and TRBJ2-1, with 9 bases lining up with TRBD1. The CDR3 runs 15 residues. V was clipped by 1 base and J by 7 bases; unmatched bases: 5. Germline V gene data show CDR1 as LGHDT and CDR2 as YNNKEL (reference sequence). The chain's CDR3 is CASSQGGTGRNEQFF. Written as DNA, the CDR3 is TGTGCCAGCAGCCAAGGTGGGACAGGGAGGAATGAGCAGTTCTTC.

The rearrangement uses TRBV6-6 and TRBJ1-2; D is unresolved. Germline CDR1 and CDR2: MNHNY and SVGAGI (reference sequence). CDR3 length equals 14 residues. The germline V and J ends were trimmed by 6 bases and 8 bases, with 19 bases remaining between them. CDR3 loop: CASSHIEAAGGYTF. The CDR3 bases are TGTGCCAGCAGCCATATAGAAGCGGCGGGGGGCTACACCTTC.

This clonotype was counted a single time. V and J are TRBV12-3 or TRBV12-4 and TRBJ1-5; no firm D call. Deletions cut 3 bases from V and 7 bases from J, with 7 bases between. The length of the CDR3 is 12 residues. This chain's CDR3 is CASSFDGQPQHF. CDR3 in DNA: TGTGCCAGCAGTTTCGATGGGCAGCCCCAGCATTTT.

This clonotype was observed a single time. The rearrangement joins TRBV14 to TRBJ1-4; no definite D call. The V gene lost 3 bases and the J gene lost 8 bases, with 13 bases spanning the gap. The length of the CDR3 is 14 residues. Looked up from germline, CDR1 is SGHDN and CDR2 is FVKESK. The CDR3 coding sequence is TGTGCCAGCAGCCATTCTGGGAACAGCGAAAAACTGTTTTTT. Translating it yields CASSHSGNSEKLFF.

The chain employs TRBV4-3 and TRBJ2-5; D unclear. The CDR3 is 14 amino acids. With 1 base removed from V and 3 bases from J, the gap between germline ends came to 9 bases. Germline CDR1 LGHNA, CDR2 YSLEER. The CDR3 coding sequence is TGCGCCAGCAGCCAAGTAGGGATGGAAGAGACCCAGTACTTC. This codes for CASSQVGMEETQYF.

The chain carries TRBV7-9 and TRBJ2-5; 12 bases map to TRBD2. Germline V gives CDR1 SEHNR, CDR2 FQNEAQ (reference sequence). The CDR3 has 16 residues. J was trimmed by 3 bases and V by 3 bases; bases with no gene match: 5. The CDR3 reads CASSLGLAGPEETQYF. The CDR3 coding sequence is TGTGCCAGCAGCTTGGGACTAGCGGGTCCAGAAGAGACCCAGTACTTC.

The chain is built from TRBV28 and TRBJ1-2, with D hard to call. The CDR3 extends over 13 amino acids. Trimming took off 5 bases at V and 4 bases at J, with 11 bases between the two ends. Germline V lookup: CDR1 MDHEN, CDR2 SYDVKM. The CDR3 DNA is TGTGCCAGCAGTAACAGAATTTCCTATGGCTACACCTTC. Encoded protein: CASSNRISYGYTF.

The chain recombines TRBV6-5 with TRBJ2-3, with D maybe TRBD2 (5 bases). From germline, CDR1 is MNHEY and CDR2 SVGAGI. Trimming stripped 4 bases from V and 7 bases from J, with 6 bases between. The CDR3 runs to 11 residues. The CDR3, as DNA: TGTGCCAGCAGTTCCGGGAATACGCAGTATTTT. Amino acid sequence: CASSSGNTQYF.

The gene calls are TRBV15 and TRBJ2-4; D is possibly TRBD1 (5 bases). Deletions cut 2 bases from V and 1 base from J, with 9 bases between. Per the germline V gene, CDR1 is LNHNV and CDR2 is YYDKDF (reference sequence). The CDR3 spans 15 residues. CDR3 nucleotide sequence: TGTGCCACCAGCAGATCCAGGGTTGCCAAAAACATTCAGTACTTC. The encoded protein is CATSRSRVAKNIQYF.

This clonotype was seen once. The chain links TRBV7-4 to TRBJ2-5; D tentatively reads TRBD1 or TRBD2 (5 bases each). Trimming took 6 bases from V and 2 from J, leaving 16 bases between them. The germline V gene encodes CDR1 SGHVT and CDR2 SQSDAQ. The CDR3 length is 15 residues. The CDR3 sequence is CASSYPGTTQETQYF. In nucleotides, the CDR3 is TGTGCCAGCAGTTATCCCGGGACCACACAAGAGACCCAGTACTTC.

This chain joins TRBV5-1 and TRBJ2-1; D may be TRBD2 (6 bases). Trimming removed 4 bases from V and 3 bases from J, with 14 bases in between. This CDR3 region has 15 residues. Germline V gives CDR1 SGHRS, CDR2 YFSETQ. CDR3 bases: TGCGCCAGCAGCGCCTGGACTACGGACTACAATGAGCAGTTCTTC. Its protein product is CASSAWTTDYNEQFF.

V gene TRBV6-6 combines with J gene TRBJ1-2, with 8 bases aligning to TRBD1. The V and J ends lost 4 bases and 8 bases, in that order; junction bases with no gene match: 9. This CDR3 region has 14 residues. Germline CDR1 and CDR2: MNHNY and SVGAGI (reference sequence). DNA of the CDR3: TGTGCCAGCAGTTCTCAGGGGGCCATCGGGGGCTACACCTTC. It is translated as CASSSQGAIGGYTF.

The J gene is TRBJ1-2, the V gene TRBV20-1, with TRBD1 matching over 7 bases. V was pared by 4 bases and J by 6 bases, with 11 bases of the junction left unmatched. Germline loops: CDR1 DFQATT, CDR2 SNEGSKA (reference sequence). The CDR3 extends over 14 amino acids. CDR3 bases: TGCAGTGCTATAGGGCAGGGGGTTGGGAATGGCTACACCTTC. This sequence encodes CSAIGQGVGNGYTF.